Listed here are 25 T cell receptor beta chains from one sample, sequenced in a study of blood T cells in healthy people across ages. Using a J-beta primer mix together with a sample-barcoded 5' primer, a second PCR was run for roughly 6 to 12 cycles. TCRdb called the 5' RACE reads again in MiXCR, with one record for every CDR3 protein. In the table there are roughly 1,800,000 distinct CDR3 sequences, about 49% of which are singletons. The sequencing sample was made of blood. These receptors were collected from a middle-aged woman in good health.

The chain uses TRBV4-3 and TRBJ2-3; D might be TRBD1 (6 bases). Germline V gene data show CDR1 as LGHNA and CDR2 as YSLEER. V was cut by 0 bases and J by 4 bases, with 11 bases left in between. The CDR3 runs 15 residues. The CDR3 sequence: CASSQDQQGSDTQYF. The CDR3 region has the DNA TGCGCCAGCAGCCAAGATCAACAGGGTTCAGATACGCAGTATTTT.

A few counts support this clonotype. The V call is TRBV27, the J call TRBJ2-5, with D possibly called TRBD1 or TRBD2 (5 bases each). V shed 5 bases and J shed 9 bases, with 10 bases lying between them. Germline V CDR1 and CDR2: MNHEY, SMNVEV (reference sequence). This CDR3 comprises 11 residues. The CDR3: CASSHRDAQYF. The DNA for the CDR3 is TGTGCCAGCAGTCACCGGGACGCCCAGTACTTC.

As to this clonotype: One end of the junction is discordant with germline, which a read error may explain. J is TRBJ2-7 and V is TRBV14, with 10 bases matching TRBD2. CDR1 is SGHDN, CDR2 FVKESK, per germline. The CDR3 loop spans 16 amino acids. CDR3 sequence reads: CASSPYEGLASYGQYF. The CDR3 coding sequence is TGTGCCAGCAGCCCATATGAGGGACTAGCGAGTTACGGGCAGTACTTC.

There are many counts of this clonotype. This chain joins TRBV9 and TRBJ2-3; D gene ambiguous. This CDR3 has 13 residues. V was trimmed by 0 bases and J by 1 base, leaving 3 bases between them. The germline V gene has CDR1 SGDLS and CDR2 YYNGEE. CDR3 nucleotide sequence: TGTGCCAGCAGCGTAGTAGGCACAGATACGCAGTATTTT. Its protein is CASSVVGTDTQYF.

The rearrangement uses TRBV4-2 and TRBJ1-2, with D uncertain. Germline V gene lookup returns CDR1 LGHNA and CDR2 YNFKEQ. V was trimmed by 0 bases and J by 3 bases, leaving 11 bases between them. The CDR3 covers 15 residues. CDR3 protein: CASSQDPARDYGYTF. The CDR3 DNA is TGTGCCAGCAGCCAAGATCCCGCTCGGGACTATGGCTACACCTTC.

The V call is TRBV4-3, the J call TRBJ2-3, with 9 bases fitting TRBD2. Germline V lookup: CDR1 LGHNA, CDR2 YSLEER. Trimming removed 0 bases from V and 0 bases from J; junction bases left unmatched: 7. This CDR3 is 18 amino acids long. The CDR3 sequence is CASSQDPPGTSSTDTQYF. The CDR3 DNA sequence: TGCGCCAGCAGCCAAGACCCACCCGGGACTAGCAGCACAGATACGCAGTATTTT.

The chain carries TRBV9 and TRBJ2-3; 12 bases map to TRBD2. CDR3 length equals 16 residues. Germline V gene data show CDR1 as SGDLS and CDR2 as YYNGEE. Unmatched junction bases numbered 2, after V lost 3 bases and J lost 0 bases. The CDR3 protein is CASSGTSGGSTDTQYF. The CDR3 DNA reads TGTGCCAGCAGCGGAACTAGCGGGGGGAGCACAGATACGCAGTATTTT.

This clonotype was found a few times. This chain links TRBV20-1 with TRBJ2-5; 12 positions match TRBD2. Germline-derived CDR1 and CDR2 are DFQATT and SNEGSKA (reference sequence). Trimming took 2 bases from V and 11 from J; bases not matched to a gene: 12. CDR3 length: 15 amino acids. DNA of the CDR3: TGCAGTGCTAGATCCCTAGCGGGGGGGTATAATGAGCAGTACTTC. Encoded protein: CSARSLAGGYNEQYF.

The chain combines TRBV5-5 with TRBJ1-1; 7 bases are a match to TRBD1. The trim removed 3 bases at V and 7 bases at J, leaving 21 bases unmatched. CDR1 is SGHKS and CDR2 is YYEKEE in the germline V gene (reference sequence). This CDR3 contains 18 residues. CDR3 sequence reads: CASSSLKQGYEGLVEAFF. The CDR3 bases are TGTGCCAGCAGCTCGTTAAAACAGGGGTATGAAGGCCTTGTTGAAGCTTTCTTT.

The count of this clonotype is one. The chain joins TRBV14 to TRBJ2-1; D unclear. The CDR3 is 15 residues long. CDR1 and CDR2 from the germline V gene are SGHDN and FVKESK. V lost 4 bases, J lost 4 bases, and 14 bases lay in between. CDR3 loop: CASSPFGAPYNEQFF. The CDR3 DNA reads as TGTGCCAGCAGCCCATTCGGAGCCCCGTACAATGAGCAGTTCTTC.

This clonotype came up many times. In DNA, the CDR3 is TGTGCCAGTCGACAGGGTACCAATCAGCCCCAGCATTTT. It encodes CASRQGTNQPQHF. This chain joins TRBV12-3 or TRBV12-4 and TRBJ1-5; TRBD1 aligns across 7 bases. CDR3 length: 13 residues. With 9 bases clipped from V and 3 bases from J, the junction kept 5 bases outside the gene matches.

CDR3 protein: CSANGLASTDTQYF. The CDR3 DNA is TGCAGTGCTAATGGACTAGCCAGCACAGATACGCAGTATTTT. The rearrangement uses TRBV20-1 and TRBJ2-3, with 8 nucleotides matching TRBD2. The CDR3 extends over 14 amino acids. CDR1 DFQATT and CDR2 SNEGSKA come from the germline V gene (reference sequence). Trimming took 4 bases from V and 0 from J; bases not matched to a gene: 3.

This clonotype occurred many times. This chain uses TRBV29-1 with TRBJ2-5; perhaps TRBD2 as D (6 bases). CDR3 length: 15 amino acids. V gave up 3 bases and J gave up 4 bases, with 18 bases separating them. CDR1 and CDR2 (germline): SQVTM, ANQGSEA. The CDR3 DNA reads as TGCAGCGTTGAGGGGGATACTTGGCGGGGAGAGACCCAGTACTTC. Its protein is CSVEGDTWRGETQYF. The complete variable domain, with remaining parts taken from reference TRBV29-1 and TRBJ2-5, reads SAVISQKPSRDICQRGTSLTIQCQVDSQVTMMFWYRQQPGQSLTLIATANQGSEATYESGFVIDKFPISRPNLTFSTLTVSNMSPEDSSIYLCSVEGDTWRGETQYFGPGTRLLVL.

This clonotype was detected many times. A read error may produce the germline difference seen at one junction end. J is TRBJ1-1 and V is TRBV7-9; D uncertain. The CDR3 totals 12 residues. Per the germline V gene, CDR1 is SEHNR and CDR2 is FQNEAQ (reference sequence). CDR3 region: CASSLVDTEAFF. DNA for the CDR3: TGCGCCAGCAGCTTGGTCGACACTGAAGCTTTCTTT. The whole variable domain, filled in from reference TRBV7-9 and TRBJ1-1, reads DTGVSQNPRHKITKRGQNVTFRCDPISEHNRLYWYRQTLGQGPEFLTYFQNEAQLEKSRLLSDRFSAERPKGSFSTLEIQRTEQGDSAMYLCASSLVDTEAFFGQGTRLTVV.

In this sample, this clonotype turned up a few times. V usage is TRBV9 and J usage is TRBJ2-4; 7 bases align to TRBD1. Gene TRBJ2-7 matches the end of the DNA better, so the J call may be wrong. This CDR3 has 12 residues. CDR1 SGDLS and CDR2 YYNGEE come from the germline V gene. CDR3 coding DNA: TGTGCCAGCAGCGCACAGGGGAGCGAGCAGTACTTC. It yields the protein CASSAQGSEQYF.

This clonotype was seen only a few times. The chain joins TRBV29-1 to TRBJ2-3; 12 bases align to TRBD2. J lost 2 bases, V lost 1 base, and 10 bases had no gene match. This CDR3 is built from 18 residues. Per germline, CDR1 SQVTM and CDR2 ANQGSEA. Here the CDR3 DNA reads TGCAGCGTTGAAGTAGGGCTAGCGGGGGGGCGCATCACAGATACGCAGTATTTT. This encodes CSVEVGLAGGRITDTQYF.

This chain links TRBV6-5 with TRBJ2-7, with 10 bases that match TRBD1. This CDR3 spans 15 amino acids. The germline CDR1 and CDR2 sequences are MNHEY and SVGAGI. After removal of 5 bases from V and 4 bases from J, the junction contained 8 bases not matched to a gene. The DNA of the CDR3 is TGTGCCAGCAGTCGCCGGACAGGGGGTCCTTACGAGCAGTACTTC. Translation: CASSRRTGGPYEQYF.

This clonotype showed up just a few times. The rearrangement joins TRBV7-2 to TRBJ2-3; unclear D gene. V lost 2 bases and J 0 bases, leaving 9 bases between the germline ends. CDR1 is SGHTA and CDR2 is FQGNSA in the germline V gene. The CDR3 has 15 residues. CDR3 in DNA: TGTGCCAGCAGCTTATCCGCACCTAGCACAGATACGCAGTATTTT. Amino acid sequence: CASSLSAPSTDTQYF.

In the case of this clonotype: At one of its ends the junction is not consistent with the germline gene, which may arise from a read error. The chain joins TRBV7-2 to TRBJ2-7; 7 bases map to TRBD2. CDR1 is SGHTA and CDR2 is FQGNSA in the germline V gene. This CDR3 is built from 13 residues. The CDR3 sequence is CASSGEAGPEQYF. The CDR3 DNA reads as TGTGCTAGCAGCGGAGAAGCGGGACCGGAGCAGTACTTC.

The chain carries TRBV5-1 and TRBJ1-6; D not resolved. The CDR3 runs 17 residues. V lost 0 bases to trimming and J lost 0 bases, with 10 bases between them. Germline assignment: CDR1 SGHRS and CDR2 YFSETQ. The CDR3 sequence: CASSLGPLSSYNSPLHF. The CDR3 nucleotides read TGCGCCAGCAGCTTGGGTCCATTGAGCTCCTATAATTCACCCCTCCACTTT.

As regards this clonotype: An end of the junction differs from the germline gene, which may be a read error. The chain joins TRBV6-1 to TRBJ1-2; D remains unclear. The germline V gene has CDR1 MNHNS and CDR2 SASEGT. The CDR3 is 13 amino acids. Here the CDR3 reads CASSGISWDGYTF. The CDR3, as DNA: TGTGCCAGCAGTGGGATTTCCTGGGATGGCTACACTTTC.

This clonotype was seen a few times. V gene TRBV15 combines with J gene TRBJ2-5; TRBD1 matches at 9 bases. V lost 2 bases to trimming and J lost 4 bases; unmatched junction nucleotides: 8. The CDR3 spans 16 residues. Germline V gene data show CDR1 as LNHNV and CDR2 as YYDKDF (reference sequence). CDR3 nucleotide sequence: TGTGCCACCAGCAGATCTGACAGGGGGATTGGAGAGACCCAGTACTTC. Its translation: CATSRSDRGIGETQYF.

This sequence joins TRBV20-1 and TRBJ2-7; the D is unclear. Germline loops: CDR1 DFQATT, CDR2 SNEGSKA (reference sequence). V lost 3 bases to trimming and J lost 3 bases, with 9 bases between them. The CDR3 consists of 12 residues. In DNA form, the CDR3 reads TGCAGTGCTAGGGACGGACGCTACGAGCAGTACTTC. Translation gives CSARDGRYEQYF.

The chain recombines TRBV20-1 with TRBJ1-2; no definite D call. The CDR3 totals 12 residues. Germline assignment: CDR1 DFQATT and CDR2 SNEGSKA (reference sequence). V lost 4 bases and J 6 bases, leaving 12 bases between the germline ends. The CDR3 loop reads CSAIRGSDGYTF. For the CDR3, the DNA is TGCAGTGCTATCCGGGGTTCGGATGGCTACACCTTC.

This clonotype has a handful of counts. The chain recombines TRBV29-1 with TRBJ2-7, with D possibly TRBD1 on 5 matching bases. Trimming left V 3 bases short and J 2 bases short, with 14 bases between. The CDR3 is made up of 14 amino acids. Germline loops: CDR1 SQVTM, CDR2 ANQGSEA. The CDR3 spells CSVDNGAGPYEQYF. The CDR3, as DNA: TGCAGCGTTGATAATGGGGCCGGTCCCTACGAGCAGTACTTC.